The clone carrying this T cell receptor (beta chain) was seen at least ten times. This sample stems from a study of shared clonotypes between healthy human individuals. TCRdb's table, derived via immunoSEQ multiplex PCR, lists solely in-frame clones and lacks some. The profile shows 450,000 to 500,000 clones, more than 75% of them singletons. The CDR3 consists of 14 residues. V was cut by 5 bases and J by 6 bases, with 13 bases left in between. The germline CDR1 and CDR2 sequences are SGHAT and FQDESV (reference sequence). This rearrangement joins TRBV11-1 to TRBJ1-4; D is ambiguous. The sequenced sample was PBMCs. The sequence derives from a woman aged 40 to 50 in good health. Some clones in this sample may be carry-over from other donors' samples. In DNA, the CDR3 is TGTGCCAGCAGCCGAACGGGGAGAGATGAAAAACTGTTTTTT. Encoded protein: CASSRTGRDEKLFF.